The present T cell receptor beta chain was sequenced within a study of shared clonotypes between healthy human individuals. Notes on this clone: Its antigen is as yet unknown.

Profiling relied on immunoSEQ multiplex PCR, and the TCRdb table lists in-frame clones only, not all of them. This table holds about a million clones, about 72% found once. None of the donors, who were healthy HIV-negative adults, had recently had acute infections or vaccinations. Study results and caveats: Inspection by rarefaction showed sorted-subset sequencing to be incomplete despite large depth. The study found lower generation probabilities in non-shared clonotypes than in those shared by all four donors.

Trimming pared 3 bases from V and 5 bases from J, leaving 23 bases between. Germline-derived CDR1 and CDR2 are SGHRS and YFSETQ. The CDR3 contains 17 residues. The sequenced sample was memory CD4+ T cells from PBMCs. Subset described: CD45RA-negative fraction. This receptor was identified in a man aged 18-30 years in good health. Some clones in this sample may be carry-over from other donors' samples. The rearrangement joins TRBV5-1 to TRBJ1-1, with a tentative D call TRBD1 (6 bases). The CDR3: CASSSYSGTGGGTEAFF. The DNA for the CDR3 is TGCGCCAGCAGCTCATATAGTGGGACCGGAGGGGGAACTGAAGCTTTCTTT.